A selection of T cell receptor beta chains follows, all from one sample in a study of cytomegalovirus exposure and HLA in healthy donors. The method was immunoSEQ multiplex PCR; TCRdb's version includes in-frame clones alone and lacks a portion of them. The repertoire table contains approximately 100,000 clones. The sample comprised PBMCs. The receptors were sampled from a man aged 45 to 65 in good health and CMV-seronegative. Each CDR3 is given with its conserved first and last residue. A D gene is named only where the DNA matches it firmly.

TRBJ2-7,TRBD1,TRBV5-5,14,CASSFPGQGYEQYF,TGTGCCAGCAGTTTTCCGGGACAGGGATACGAGCAGTACTTC
TRBJ1-1,.,TRBV21-1,13,CASSRSDSLGAFF,TGTGCCAGCAGCAGGAGCGACAGTCTTGGGGCTTTCTTT
TRBJ2-3,TRBD1,TRBV6-5,14,CASSYKTGLDTQYF,TGTGCCAGCAGTTACAAGACAGGGCTAGATACGCAGTATTTT
TRBJ1-1,TRBD1,TRBV5-1,14,CASSSGTGNTEAFF,TGCGCCAGCAGCTCTGGGACAGGGAACACTGAAGCTTTCTTT
TRBJ1-2,TRBD1,TRBV6-5,14,CASSPGQRVECYTF,TGTGCCAGCAGCCCGGGACAGCGGGTCGAGTGCTACACCTTC
TRBJ2-1,TRBD2,TRBV14,19,CASSQDRGLAGGRGNEQFF,TGTGCCAGCAGCCAAGATCGGGGACTAGCGGGGGGGAGAGGCAATGAGCAGTTCTTC
TRBJ1-1,.,TRBV15,13,CATSRVGLNEAFF,TGTGCCACCAGCAGAGTAGGACTAAATGAAGCTTTCTTT
TRBJ2-7,TRBD1,TRBV15,16,CATSRELKATGIEQYF,TGTGCCACCAGCAGAGAGTTAAAGGCGACAGGGATCGAGCAGTACTTC
TRBJ1-6,.,TRBV7-2,15,CASSQRSSGGSPLHF,TGTGCCAGCAGCCAGAGGAGTTCGGGAGGATCACCCCTCCACTTT
TRBJ2-1,.,TRBV5-4,14,CASSIRGSYNEQFF,TGTGCCAGCAGCATCCGAGGGTCCTACAATGAGCAGTTCTTC
TRBJ1-5,TRBD1,TRBV30,13,CAWSSDRDQPQHF,TGTGCCTGGAGTAGTGACAGGGACCAGCCCCAGCATTTT
TRBJ1-2,.,TRBV5-1,14,CASSFLGQTWGYTF,TGCGCCAGCAGCTTCCTCGGACAGACGTGGGGCTACACCTTC
TRBJ2-7,.,TRBV5-4,13,CASSFPGTYEQYF,TGTGCCAGCAGCTTCCCAGGAACCTACGAGCAGTACTTC
TRBJ2-1,TRBD2,TRBV29-1,17,CSVDGTSGDYSYNEQFF,TGCAGCGTTGATGGGACTAGCGGTGACTACTCCTACAATGAGCAGTTCTTC
TRBJ1-1,.,TRBV5-1,12,CASSRGDTEAFF,TGCGCCAGCAGCCGGGGGGACACTGAAGCTTTCTTT
TRBJ1-1,TRBD1,TRBV5-1,15,CASSARQGAYTEAFF,TGCGCCAGCAGCGCGAGACAGGGGGCGTACACTGAAGCTTTCTTT
TRBJ1-2,TRBD1,TRBV18,14,CASSQGALDYGYTF,TGTGCCAGCTCACAGGGGGCGCTCGACTATGGCTACACCTTC
TRBJ2-3,TRBD1,TRBV4-1,17,CASSQGPGTAYTDTQYF,TGCGCCAGCAGCCAAGGTCCCGGGACAGCTTACACAGATACGCAGTATTTT
TRBJ1-5,.,TRBV7-9,14,CASSAYGGDQPQHF,TGTGCCAGCAGCGCCTACGGGGGAGATCAGCCCCAGCATTTT
TRBJ1-5,TRBD1,TRBV5-8,14,CASSPGQGNQPQHF,TGTGCCAGCAGCCCCGGACAGGGCAATCAGCCCCAGCATTTT
TRBJ1-1,.,TRBV7-2,14,CASSFSQGNTEAFF,TGTGCCAGCAGCTTCTCCCAGGGGAACACTGAAGCTTTCTTT
TRBJ1-5,.,TRBV5-4,14,CASSLQGSGQPQHF,TGTGCCAGCAGCTTACAGGGAAGCGGTCAGCCCCAGCATTTT
TRBJ1-6,TRBD1,TRBV6-6,16,CASSYSGTGNNSPLHF,TGTGCCAGCAGTTACTCCGGGACAGGGAATAATTCACCCCTCCACTTT
TRBJ2-7,.,TRBV6-5,14,CASSRQTHSYEQYF,TGTGCCAGCAGTCGACAAACACACTCCTACGAGCAGTACTTC
TRBJ1-5,.,TRBV19,13,CASRTGLSQPQHF,TGTGCCAGCCGTACAGGGTTGAGTCAGCCCCAGCATTTT
TRBJ2-7,.,TRBV2,14,CASKTGRVGAEQYF,TGTGCCAGTAAGACGGGACGGGTGGGGGCCGAGCAGTACTTC
TRBJ1-2,.,TRBV18,14,CASSPSGGAYGYTF,TGTGCCAGCTCACCATCTGGGGGCGCCTATGGCTACACCTTC
TRBJ1-4,TRBD1,TRBV4-2,15,CASSVDRKSNEKLFF,TGTGCCAGCAGCGTGGACAGGAAATCGAATGAAAAACTGTTTTTT
TRBJ2-7,TRBD2,TRBV18,16,CASSLPGLAGGYEQYF,TGTGCCAGCTCACTTCCGGGACTAGCGGGGGGATACGAGCAGTACTTC
TRBJ2-3,.,TRBV5-4,15,CASSSSRLVTDTQYF,TGTGCCAGCAGCTCGTCCAGACTAGTCACAGATACGCAGTATTTT
TRBJ2-1,TRBD1,TRBV4-3,14,CASSGRDRGNEQFF,TGCGCCAGCAGCGGCCGGGACAGGGGGAATGAGCAGTTCTTC
TRBJ1-3,.,TRBV11-3,14,CASSFRELGNTIYF,TGTGCCAGCAGCTTCCGGGAGCTTGGAAACACCATATATTTT
TRBJ2-7,.,TRBV27,13,CASSLRWGETWYF,TGTGCCAGCAGTTTACGTTGGGGGGAAACGTGGTACTTC
TRBJ2-1,TRBD2,TRBV7-9,17,CASSLAPLAGPYNEQFF,TGTGCCAGCAGCTTAGCCCCACTAGCGGGGCCGTACAATGAGCAGTTCTTC
TRBJ2-3,TRBD1,TRBV5-1,16,CASSLALTGSTDTQYF,TGCGCCAGCAGCTTGGCTTTGACAGGGAGCACAGATACGCAGTATTTT
TRBJ2-7,.,TRBV9,12,CASSSTGYEQYF,TGTGCCAGCAGCTCCACGGGTTACGAGCAGTACTTC
TRBJ2-7,TRBD1,TRBV4-3,13,CASSLRQGVEQYF,TGCGCCAGCAGCCTTAGACAGGGCGTCGAGCAGTACTTC
TRBJ2-6,TRBD1,TRBV19,18,CASSITGGANSGANVLTF,TGTGCCAGTAGTATCACAGGGGGCGCGAACTCTGGGGCCAACGTCCTGACTTTC
TRBJ1-2,.,TRBV7-2,14,CASSLGGAEGSYTF,TGTGCCAGCAGCTTAGGGGGCGCGGAGGGAAGCTACACCTTC
TRBJ2-7,.,TRBV6-5,16,CASSYSGGASVYEQYF,TGTGCCAGCAGTTACTCAGGAGGCGCGTCCGTCTACGAGCAGTACTTC
TRBJ1-1,TRBD1,TRBV18,17,CASSPPGAGTGGTEAFF,TGTGCCAGCTCACCACCGGGAGCCGGGACAGGGGGCACTGAAGCTTTCTTT
TRBJ2-1,.,TRBV5-6,17,CASSLIAGAPPYNEQFF,TGTGCCAGCAGCTTGATTGCAGGGGCCCCACCATACAATGAGCAGTTCTTC
TRBJ2-7,TRBD2,TRBV29-1,13,CSAKTSGTDEQYF,TGCAGCGCAAAGACTAGCGGGACCGACGAGCAGTACTTC
TRBJ2-5,TRBD2,TRBV2,12,CASSPGGETQYF,TGTGCCAGCAGCCCGGGGGGGGAGACCCAGTACTTC
TRBJ1-5,.,TRBV29-1,13,CSVVAGPQGPQHF,TGCAGCGTTGTGGCAGGGCCCCAAGGGCCCCAGCATTTT
TRBJ1-3,.,TRBV4-3,16,CASSQAREGAGNTIYF,TGCGCCAGCAGCCAAGCTCGTGAAGGGGCTGGAAACACCATATATTTT
TRBJ1-2,TRBD1,TRBV5-5,12,CASGTEDYGYTF,TGTGCCAGCGGGACAGAAGACTATGGCTACACCTTC
TRBJ2-3,.,TRBV9,16,CASSTDGGPPHDTQYF,TGTGCCAGCAGCACAGACGGAGGCCCCCCACACGATACGCAGTATTTT
TRBJ2-3,.,TRBV29-1,13,CSVQPGTRDTQYF,TGCAGCGTTCAACCCGGGACACGAGATACGCAGTATTTT
TRBJ1-2,.,TRBV4-3,15,CASSQDPTGNYGYTF,TGCGCCAGCAGCCAAGATCCAACAGGGAACTATGGCTACACCTTC
TRBJ2-2,TRBD1,TRBV18,15,CASSSGTGDTGELFF,TGTGCCAGCTCCTCCGGGACAGGAGACACCGGGGAGCTGTTTTTT
TRBJ2-7,TRBD1,TRBV5-1,15,CASSPTGAQGYEQYF,TGCGCCAGCAGCCCAACAGGGGCTCAAGGGTACGAGCAGTACTTC
TRBJ1-1,.,TRBV11-3,14,CASSLSQGYTEAFF,TGTGCCAGCAGCTTGAGTCAGGGGTACACTGAAGCTTTCTTT
TRBJ2-5,TRBD2,TRBV7-3,14,CASSPSGRGETQYF,TGTGCCAGCAGCCCAAGCGGGAGAGGGGAGACCCAGTACTTC
TRBJ2-7,.,TRBV4-1,14,CASSQEDRIYEQYF,TGCGCCAGCAGCCAAGAAGACAGGATCTACGAGCAGTACTTC
TRBJ1-2,.,TRBV5-6,15,CASRYRRGWDYGYTF,TGTGCCAGCAGATATCGACGGGGGTGGGACTATGGCTACACCTTC
TRBJ2-7,TRBD2,TRBV18,14,CASTPSGNAYEQYF,TGTGCCAGCACGCCTAGCGGGAATGCCTACGAGCAGTACTTC
TRBJ1-5,.,TRBV4-2,16,CASSQTSGGLTQPQHF,TGTGCCAGCAGCCAGACGTCTGGGGGGTTAACGCAGCCCCAGCATTTT
TRBJ2-1,.,TRBV7-9,13,CASMGPQAGRQFF,TGTGCCAGCATGGGACCCCAAGCGGGCAGACAGTTCTTC